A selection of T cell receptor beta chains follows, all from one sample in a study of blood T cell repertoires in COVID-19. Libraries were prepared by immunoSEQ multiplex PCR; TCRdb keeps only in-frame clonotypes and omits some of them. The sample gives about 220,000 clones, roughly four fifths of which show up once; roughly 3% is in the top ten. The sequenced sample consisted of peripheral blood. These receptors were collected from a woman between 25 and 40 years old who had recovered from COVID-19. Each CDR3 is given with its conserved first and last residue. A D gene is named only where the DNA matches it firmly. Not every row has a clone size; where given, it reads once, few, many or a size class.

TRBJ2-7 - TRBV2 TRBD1 CASSDLTGTGSEQYF
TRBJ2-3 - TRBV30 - CAWSPGDPSDTQYF
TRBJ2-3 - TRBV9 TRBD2 CASSGLAGGPDTQYF
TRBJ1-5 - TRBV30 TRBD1 CAWSVQGRQPQHF
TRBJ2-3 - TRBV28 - CASSTRLNHVYF
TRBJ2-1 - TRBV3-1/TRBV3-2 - CASSLSGAADRYNEQFF
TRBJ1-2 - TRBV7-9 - CASSPGIGYGYTF
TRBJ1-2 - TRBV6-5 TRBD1 CASSFGTGGVGYTF
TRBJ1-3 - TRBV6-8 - CVPAVKANRNTGSGCTIYF
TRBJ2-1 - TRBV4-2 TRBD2 CASSPGLAANEQFF
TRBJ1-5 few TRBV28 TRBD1 CASTMDRDGNQPQHF
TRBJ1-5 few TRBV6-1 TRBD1 CASRDRGLQPQHF